This entry lists 5 T cell receptor beta chains sequenced from one sample in a study of cytomegalovirus exposure and HLA in healthy donors. The PCR used 60 Vbeta and 13 Jbeta primers. Here immunoSEQ multiplex PCR was the method, and the copy in TCRdb shows in-frame clones only, minus some. The table has hundreds of thousands of clones, 77% seen once. Sequenced material: PBMCs. The origin of the receptors is a woman aged 55-69 years in good health and CMV-seropositive.

This chain joins TRBV5-1 and TRBJ2-5; D is undetermined. Germline V CDR1 and CDR2: SGHRS, YFSETQ. The CDR3 has 13 amino acids. The germline V and J ends were trimmed by 5 bases and 1 base, with 9 bases remaining between them. This CDR3 is CASSLMSQETQYF. CDR3 DNA: TGCGCCAGCAGTCTGATGAGCCAAGAGACCCAGTACTTC.

The chain joins TRBV6-5 to TRBJ1-1; TRBD1 aligns across 8 bases. V was pared by 5 bases and J by 0 bases, with 2 bases of the junction left unmatched. CDR3 size: 14 residues. Germline assignment: CDR1 MNHEY and CDR2 SVGAGI. CDR3 nucleotide sequence: TGTGCCAGCAGTCAACAGGGGGTGAACACTGAAGCTTTCTTT. Translated, it gives CASSQQGVNTEAFF.

The V and J genes are TRBV30 and TRBJ1-6; D gene unclear. Trimming left V 0 bases short and J 5 bases short, with 8 bases between. Per germline, CDR1 GTSNPN and CDR2 SVGIG (reference sequence). The CDR3 spans 14 residues. The CDR3 DNA sequence: TGTGCCTGGAGTGTACGGTTGAATAATTCACCCCTCCACTTT. The encoded protein is CAWSVRLNNSPLHF.

The chain links TRBV10-3 to TRBJ2-7; D gene unclear. CDR1 is ENHRY, CDR2 SYGVKD, per germline. V dropped 0 bases and J dropped 6 bases, with 18 bases sitting between them. The CDR3 has 16 amino acids. CDR3 in DNA: TGTGCCATCAGTGAGTCCAGTATTGCAGGATTTTCCGAGCAGTACTTC. Residues: CAISESSIAGFSEQYF.

Regarding this clone: This sample includes further DNA sequences coding for the same CDR3. The chain employs TRBV5-1 and TRBJ2-3, with a tentative D call TRBD1 (7 bases). The CDR3 sequence is 16 residues long. CDR1 is SGHRS and CDR2 is YFSETQ in the germline V gene. The V end was cut by 4 bases, the J end by 0 bases, with 15 bases between. The CDR3 is CASSGGTDTSTDTQYF. DNA of the CDR3: TGCGCCAGCAGCGGGGGGACAGATACGAGCACAGATACGCAGTATTTT.